This passage covers 24 T cell receptor beta chains from one sample sequenced in a study of CD8+CD57+ T cells in acquired aplastic anemia. The TCR beta profiling, which covered VDJ combination and CDR3 sequence, was carried out using genomic DNA as the template. One entry per CDR3 protein, called by TCRdb with MiXCR from the reads. Of tens of thousands of distinct CDR3 sequences listed, 75% to 85% are singletons. Sequencing was carried out using sorted CD4+, CD8+, or CD8+CD57+ T cells (not recorded which) from PBMCs. These receptors originate from a human donor in good health, serving as a control.

This clonotype was counted at least ten times. V usage is TRBV4-1 and J usage is TRBJ2-2; D is possibly TRBD1 (6 bases). Between the trimmed V and J ends, which lost 2 bases and 2 bases, there was a span of 9 bases. Germline V lookup: CDR1 MGHRA, CDR2 YSYEKL. The CDR3 sequence is 15 residues long. The CDR3 nucleotides are TGCGCCAGCAGCCAACAAGGGGGAAACACCGGGGAGCTGTTTTTT. It codes for CASSQQGGNTGELFF.

The chain combines TRBV14 with TRBJ2-5; D is ambiguous. In germline, CDR1 is SGHDN, CDR2 FVKESK. Between the trimmed V and J ends, which lost 5 bases and 0 bases, there was a span of 4 bases. The length of the CDR3 is 12 residues. The CDR3 loop is CASSSYQETQYF. CDR3 bases: TGTGCCAGCAGCTCGTACCAAGAGACCCAGTACTTC.

J is TRBJ1-6 and V is TRBV12-3 or TRBV12-4, with D unclear. CDR3 length: 13 amino acids. Between the trimmed V and J ends, which lost 0 bases and 7 bases, there was a span of 4 bases. In DNA, the CDR3 is TGTGCCAGCAGTTTAGCGATGAATTCACCCCTCCACTTT. Translation gives CASSLAMNSPLHF.

The chain employs TRBV7-4 and TRBJ1-2, with D possibly TRBD1 on 6 matching bases. Germline assignment: CDR1 SGHVT and CDR2 SQSDAQ. V was pared by 8 bases and J by 7 bases, with 11 bases between. The CDR3 runs 11 residues. The CDR3 spells CASLQGGGYTF. The CDR3 bases are TGTGCCAGCTTACAGGGAGGTGGCTACACCTTC.

The chain links TRBV2 to TRBJ1-1; 8 nucleotides match TRBD1. V shed 8 bases and J 4 bases; nucleotides not matched to a gene: 6. Germline CDR1 is SNHLY and CDR2 is FYNNEI. This CDR3 has 13 residues. The chain's CDR3 is CASLYTGGTEAFF. CDR3 DNA: TGTGCCAGCCTATATACAGGGGGCACTGAAGCTTTCTTT.

The chain joins TRBV19 to TRBJ2-7; D not certain. Germline V gene sequence: CDR1 LNHDA, CDR2 SQIVND (reference sequence). The CDR3 extends over 12 amino acids. Trimming pared 10 bases from V and 0 bases from J, leaving 10 bases between. CDR3 residues: CATALNSYEQYF. Written as DNA, the CDR3 is TGTGCCACCGCATTGAACTCCTACGAGCAGTACTTC.

This clonotype was recorded a few times. The genes are TRBV7-7 and TRBJ2-1, with D hard to call. Germline V gene lookup returns CDR1 SSHAT and CDR2 FNYEAQ (reference sequence). The CDR3 length is 14 residues. The ends were cut back, 3 bases at V and 2 bases at J, with 8 bases in the middle. The CDR3 DNA reads TGTGCCAGCAGCTTCGGACCGGCCTACAATGAGCAGTTCTTC. It specifies CASSFGPAYNEQFF.

By proportion, this clonotype is medium-sized. The chain employs TRBV2 and TRBJ2-1; no reliable D call. V was trimmed by 10 bases and J by 5 bases, leaving 9 bases between them. Germline V gene sequence: CDR1 SNHLY, CDR2 FYNNEI. This CDR3 has 11 amino acids. The CDR3 is CATPRDNEQFF. CDR3 bases: TGTGCCACCCCTCGAGACAATGAGCAGTTCTTC.

V and J are TRBV25-1 and TRBJ2-1, with D tentatively TRBD2 (5 bases). Germline assignment: CDR1 MGHDK and CDR2 SYGVNS. The CDR3 is made up of 15 amino acids. Trimming took off 4 bases at V and 3 bases at J, with 13 bases between the two ends. CDR3 amino acids: CASSGRKGYYNEQFF. As DNA, the CDR3 is TGTGCCAGCAGTGGGAGGAAGGGCTACTACAATGAGCAGTTCTTC.

V is TRBV20-1 and J is TRBJ2-4, with TRBD2 matching over 8 bases. The V gene's germline CDR1 is DFQATT and CDR2 SNEGSKA (reference sequence). The V segment lost 0 bases and the J segment 10 bases; nucleotides outside the gene matches: 14. The CDR3 loop spans 16 amino acids. The CDR3 DNA reads TGCAGTGCTAGAGACACAGGACTAGCAGCAAGGGTGATTCAGTACTTC. Translating it yields CSARDTGLAARVIQYF.

The J gene is TRBJ2-7, the V gene TRBV19; 11 positions match TRBD2. J was trimmed by 4 bases and V by 5 bases; bases with no gene match: 4. Germline V gives CDR1 LNHDA, CDR2 SQIVND (reference sequence). This CDR3 spans 14 amino acids. CDR3 in DNA: TGTGCCAGTAGTCTGGGACTAGCGGCATACGAGCAGTACTTC. Protein sequence: CASSLGLAAYEQYF.

This rearrangement joins TRBV7-3 to TRBJ2-3, with 12 bases that match TRBD2. CDR3 length: 14 residues. Trimming removed 6 bases from V and 5 bases from J; junction bases left unmatched: 3. Looked up from germline, CDR1 is SGHTA and CDR2 is FQGTGA. In DNA, the CDR3 is TGTGCCAGCAGAACGACTAGCGGGGGAGATACGCAGTATTTT. Translating gives CASRTTSGGDTQYF. The variable domain in full, completed from reference TRBV7-3 and TRBJ2-3, reads GAGVSQTPSNKVTEKGKYVELRCDPISGHTALYWYRQSLGQGPEFLIYFQGTGAADDSGLPNDRFFAVRPEGSVSTLKIQRTERGDSAVYLCASRTTSGGDTQYFGPGTRLTVL.

The genes are TRBV4-2 and TRBJ2-7; 10 bases align to TRBD1. The trim removed 4 bases at V and 5 bases at J, leaving 5 bases unmatched. Per germline, CDR1 LGHNA and CDR2 YNFKEQ. CDR3 length: 14 amino acids. CDR3 protein: CASSLTGGEDEQYF. The DNA for the CDR3 is TGTGCCAGCAGCCTGACAGGGGGCGAGGACGAGCAGTACTTC.

This chain connects TRBV7-9 to TRBJ1-2, with a tentative D call TRBD1 (5 bases). This CDR3 has 14 residues. Germline V lookup: CDR1 SEHNR, CDR2 FQNEAQ (reference sequence). Trimming took 5 bases from V and 1 from J, leaving 11 bases between them. CDR3 DNA: TGTGCCAGCAGCCGGGACGGGGATAACTATGGCTACACCTTC. Translated: CASSRDGDNYGYTF.

This chain links TRBV25-1 with TRBJ2-6; D remains ambiguous. V lost 4 bases and J lost 2, with 6 bases in between. CDR1 is MGHDK, CDR2 SYGVNS, per germline. There are 14 residues in the CDR3. DNA for the CDR3: TGTGCCAGCAGTGGAGAGCCTGGGGCCAACGTCCTGACTTTC. It codes for CASSGEPGANVLTF.

V is TRBV20-1 and J is TRBJ1-1, with a tentative D call TRBD1 (5 bases). V was cut by 5 bases and J by 1 base, with 17 bases left in between. Germline values: CDR1 DFQATT, CDR2 SNEGSKA (reference sequence). CDR3 length: 15 residues. The CDR3 DNA reads as TGCAGTGCTCTCCCTCTTGGGGGAACGAACACTGAAGCTTTCTTT. It encodes CSALPLGGTNTEAFF.

V gene TRBV7-2 combines with J gene TRBJ2-5; no firm D call. With 5 bases removed from V and 3 bases from J, the gap between germline ends came to 13 bases. This CDR3 is 14 amino acids long. The germline gives CDR1 SGHTA, CDR2 FQGNSA. CDR3 nucleotide sequence: TGTGCCAGCAGCCCTCGGAAAATGGAAGAGACCCAGTACTTC. This codes for CASSPRKMEETQYF.

Of note for this clonotype: An end of the junction differs from the germline gene, which may be a read error. The chain combines TRBV20-1 with TRBJ1-6; D is perhaps TRBD1 (6 bases). Germline CDR1 reads DFQATT; CDR2 reads SNEGSKA (reference sequence). CDR3 length equals 14 residues. CDR3 residues: CGAREGQLNSPLHF. The CDR3 nucleotides read TGCGGTGCTCGGGAGGGACAACTTAATTCACCCCTCCACTTT.

CDR3: CASSLVGTSYNEQFF. The CDR3 DNA reads as TGCGCCAGCAGCTTGGTAGGGACCTCCTACAATGAGCAGTTCTTC. The rearrangement uses TRBV5-1 and TRBJ2-1; D tentatively fits TRBD1 or TRBD2 (5 bases each). Trimming took off 0 bases at V and 0 bases at J, with 7 bases between the two ends. This CDR3 is built from 15 residues. CDR1 is SGHRS, CDR2 YFSETQ, per germline.

This rearrangement joins TRBV2 to TRBJ2-7; unclear D gene. V gave up 8 bases and J gave up 9 bases, with 17 bases separating them. The CDR3 has 12 residues. The germline V gene encodes CDR1 SNHLY and CDR2 FYNNEI. Here the CDR3 DNA reads TGTGCCAGCCGGACCTGGAGCTTGGTGCAGTACTTC. Its protein is CASRTWSLVQYF.

This clonotype was seen many times. The genes are TRBV4-3 and TRBJ1-5; D is uncertain. Germline V gene lookup returns CDR1 LGHNA and CDR2 YSLEER. The CDR3 sequence is 16 residues long. Trimming left V 0 bases short and J 4 bases short, with 13 bases between. CDR3 protein: CASSQDWRSPNQPQHF. The DNA for the CDR3 is TGCGCCAGCAGCCAAGATTGGAGGTCACCTAATCAGCCCCAGCATTTT.

The chain links TRBV19 to TRBJ2-3, with TRBD2 identical over 11 bases. Germline values: CDR1 LNHDA, CDR2 SQIVND (reference sequence). The CDR3 consists of 16 residues. The trim removed 2 bases at V and 3 bases at J, leaving 4 bases unmatched. The CDR3 coding sequence is TGTGCCAGTAGTATAATAGCGGGGGGGCAGACAGATACGCAGTATTTT. Translating gives CASSIIAGGQTDTQYF.

Concerning this clonotype itself: The junction and the germline gene differ at one end; a read error may be behind it. This chain connects TRBV10-3 to TRBJ2-1, with 7 positions matching TRBD2. CDR1 is ENHRY, CDR2 SYGVKD, per germline. CDR3 length: 15 amino acids. The CDR3 DNA is TGCGCCACCTCTTCGAGTCGGGGGGTTTACAATGAGCAGTTCTTC. It is translated as CATSSSRGVYNEQFF.

V usage is TRBV7-3 and J usage is TRBJ2-3; the D gene could be TRBD1 or TRBD2 (5 bases each). The V end lost 6 bases, the J end lost 5 bases, and 12 bases lay between the germline ends. This CDR3 is built from 13 residues. Germline V gene lookup returns CDR1 SGHTA and CDR2 FQGTGA. Written as DNA, the CDR3 is TGTGCCAGCAGTCGGGACGGACTAGATACGCAGTATTTT. Amino acid sequence: CASSRDGLDTQYF. Drawing the rest from reference TRBV7-3 and TRBJ2-3, the complete variable domain is GAGVSQTPSNKVTEKGKYVELRCDPISGHTALYWYRQSLGQGPEFLIYFQGTGAADDSGLPNDRFFAVRPEGSVSTLKIQRTERGDSAVYLCASSRDGLDTQYFGPGTRLTVL.